This T cell receptor beta chain was sequenced during a study of T cell responses to AZD1222 COVID-19 vaccine. Some clones are missing from TCRdb's copy, which holds only in-frame ones; the method was immunoSEQ multiplex PCR. The table includes about 84,000 clones, roughly nine tenths detected once. Trimming left V 5 bases short and J 7 bases short, with 11 bases between. This CDR3 contains 13 residues. Germline CDR1 reads ENHRY; CDR2 reads SYGVKD. Notes on this clone: Its specificity is unknown.

Study findings and constraints: Seropositivity was recorded at baseline in only six AZD1222 recipients. CD4 TCRs associated with vaccination spanned spike, dominating at 160-218 and 743-854.

This specimen was peripheral blood, taken on day 0 of AZD1222 vaccination. The source is an adult in good health. The rearrangement joins TRBV10-3 to TRBJ2-2; D gene uncertain. This CDR3 reads CAISNLKVGELFF. The DNA of the CDR3 is TGTGCCATCAGTAACCTCAAGGTCGGGGAGCTGTTTTTT.